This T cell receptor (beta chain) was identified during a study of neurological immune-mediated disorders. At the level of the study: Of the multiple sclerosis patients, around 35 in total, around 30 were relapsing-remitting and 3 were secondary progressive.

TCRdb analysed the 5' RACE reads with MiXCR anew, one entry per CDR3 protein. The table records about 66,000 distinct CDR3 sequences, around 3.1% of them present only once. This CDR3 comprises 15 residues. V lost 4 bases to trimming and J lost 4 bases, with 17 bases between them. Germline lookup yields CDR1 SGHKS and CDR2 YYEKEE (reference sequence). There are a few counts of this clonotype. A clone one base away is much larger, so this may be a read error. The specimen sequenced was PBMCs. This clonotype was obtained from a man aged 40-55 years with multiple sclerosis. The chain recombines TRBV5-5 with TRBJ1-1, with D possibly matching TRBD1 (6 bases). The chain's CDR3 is CASSPKGKGGTEAFF. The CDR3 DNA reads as TGTGCCAGCAGCCCGAAAGGGAAGGGGGGCACTGAAGCTTTCTTT.